A few counts support the clone carrying this T cell receptor beta chain. The germline V and J ends were trimmed by 3 bases and 3 bases, with 12 bases remaining between them. Per germline, CDR1 DFQATT and CDR2 SNEGSKA (reference sequence). The CDR3 contains 14 residues. Template material for amplifying TCR beta CDR3 regions consisted of RNA transcripts. The primer set for the first-round RT-PCR of the TCR CDR3 was HTBI. TCRdb analysed the multiplex PCR reads with MiXCR anew, one entry per CDR3 protein. The data show about 460,000 distinct CDR3 sequences, with 22% seen just once and around 50% held by the top ten. The entry originates in a study of T cells in Graves' hyperthyroidism and ophthalmopathy. Study-wide background: Peripheral blood samples were taken at initial diagnosis, prior to any treatment.

The sequenced sample was blood. The chain couples TRBV20-1 to TRBJ2-1, with D possibly being TRBD1 (5 bases). This receptor was identified in a woman between 65 and 79 years old with Graves' ophthalmopathy. CDR3: CSASRPTDYNEQFF. In DNA, the CDR3 is TGCAGTGCTAGTCGGCCGACAGACTACAATGAGCAGTTCTTC.